These 5 T cell receptor beta chains were sequenced from one sample in a study of blood T cell repertoires in COVID-19. Profiled with immunoSEQ multiplex PCR; TCRdb holds only in-frame clones, not every one. This sample has roughly 230,000 clones, with 85% found just once. What was sequenced was PBMCs or T cells enriched from blood (not recorded which). The receptors come from a woman aged 45-60 years who had been exposed to COVID-19.

J is TRBJ1-1 and V is TRBV12-3 or TRBV12-4; perhaps TRBD1 as D (5 bases). Trimming shortened V by 4 bases and J by 6 bases, and 12 bases separated the two germline ends. The CDR3 runs to 13 residues. The CDR3 DNA reads TGTGCCAGCAGTTCCCCCGGAGGGGCTGAAGCTTTCTTT. Encoded protein: CASSSPGGAEAFF.

The rearrangement uses TRBV20-1 and TRBJ2-4; a weak D match, TRBD1 (6 bases). The CDR3 runs to 11 residues. Germline-derived CDR1 and CDR2 are DFQATT and SNEGSKA (reference sequence). V was shortened by 4 bases and J by 9 bases, with 10 bases between the two germline ends. The CDR3 loop reads CSAIGQSIQYF. CDR3 coding DNA: TGCAGTGCTATAGGACAGAGCATTCAGTACTTC.

The V gene is TRBV28, the J gene TRBJ2-7; no definite D call. The CDR3 loop spans 12 amino acids. V was clipped by 4 bases and J by 8 bases, with 12 bases between them. Germline loops: CDR1 MDHEN, CDR2 SYDVKM. The CDR3 loop is CASSSGIVKQYF. CDR3 nucleotide sequence: TGTGCCAGCAGTTCCGGTATAGTGAAGCAGTACTTC.

This clone was counted once. The genes are TRBV11-1 and TRBJ1-1; D perhaps matches TRBD1 (6 bases). This CDR3 region has 16 residues. V lost 4 bases to trimming and J lost 5 bases, with 20 bases between them. Looked up from germline, CDR1 is SGHAT and CDR2 is FQDESV (reference sequence). The CDR3 protein is CASSSRGAGESTEAFF. In DNA, the CDR3 is TGTGCCAGCAGCTCGCGGGGGGCAGGGGAATCTACTGAAGCTTTCTTT.

The V call is TRBV5-1, the J call TRBJ2-7; 7 bases align to TRBD2. Germline CDR1 is SGHRS and CDR2 is YFSETQ. This CDR3 has 15 residues. The trim removed 0 bases at V and 0 bases at J, leaving 3 bases unmatched. The CDR3 sequence is CASSLGASGSYEQYF. The DNA of the CDR3 is TGCGCCAGCAGCTTGGGAGCTAGCGGCTCCTACGAGCAGTACTTC.